These 2 T cell receptor beta chains were all obtained from the same sample, sequenced in a study of coeliac disease. Assay used: immunoSEQ multiplex PCR; TCRdb lists only in-frame clones, some missing. The sample shows about 960 clones, roughly three fifths of them seen only once. Input material: lamina propria lymphocytes from the gut. The source of these receptors is a woman between 45 and 65 years old with celiac disease on a gluten-free diet.

The CDR3 sequence: CASSPGTGGTEAFF. The CDR3 region has the DNA TGTGCCAGCAGTCCGGGGACAGGGGGCACTGAAGCTTTCTTT. This chain joins TRBV27 and TRBJ1-1, with 11 bases lining up with TRBD1. The V segment lost 5 bases and the J segment 4 bases; nucleotides outside the gene matches: 3. The CDR3 contains 14 residues. The germline CDR1 and CDR2 sequences are MNHEY and SMNVEV (reference sequence).

The chain carries TRBV6-5 and TRBJ2-1; 11 nucleotides align to TRBD2. V was pared by 5 bases and J by 6 bases, with 6 bases of the junction left unmatched. Germline V gene data show CDR1 as MNHEY and CDR2 as SVGAGI. The CDR3 is 15 amino acids. The CDR3 coding sequence is TGTGCCAGCAGTCAGTTCACTAGCGGGGGCAATGAGCAGTTCTTC. Protein product: CASSQFTSGGNEQFF.